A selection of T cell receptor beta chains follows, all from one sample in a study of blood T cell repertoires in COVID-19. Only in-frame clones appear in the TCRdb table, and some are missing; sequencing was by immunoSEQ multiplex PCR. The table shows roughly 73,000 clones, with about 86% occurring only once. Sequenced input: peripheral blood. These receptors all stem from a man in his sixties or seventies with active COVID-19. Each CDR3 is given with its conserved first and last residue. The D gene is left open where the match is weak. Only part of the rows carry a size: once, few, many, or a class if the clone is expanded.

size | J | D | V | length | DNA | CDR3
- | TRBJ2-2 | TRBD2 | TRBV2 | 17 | TGTGCCAGCACGGGTGGACTAGCGGGAGTCTACACCGGGGAGCTGTTTTTT | CASTGGLAGVYTGELFF
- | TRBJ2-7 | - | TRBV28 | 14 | TGTGCCAGCAGGCCCACCGGGACAAACTACGAGCAGTACTTC | CASRPTGTNYEQYF
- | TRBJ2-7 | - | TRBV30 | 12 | TGTGCCTGGAGTGTGGGGGGCTACGAGCAGTACTTC | CAWSVGGYEQYF
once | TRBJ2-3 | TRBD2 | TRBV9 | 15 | TGTGCCAGCAGCGTAGGGGCGGGAGTGTCAGATACGCAGTATTTT | CASSVGAGVSDTQYF
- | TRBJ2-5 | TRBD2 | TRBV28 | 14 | TGTGCCAGCAGTGGGAGCGGGAGTTGGGAGACCCAGTACTTC | CASSGSGSWETQYF
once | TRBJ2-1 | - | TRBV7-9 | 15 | TGTGCCAGCAGGGCTAGCCCCCCAGGGGCCAATGAGCAGTTCTTC | CASRASPPGANEQFF
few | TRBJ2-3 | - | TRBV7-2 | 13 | TGTGCCAGCAGCCCCAGGGGGGCAGATACGCAGTATTTT | CASSPRGADTQYF
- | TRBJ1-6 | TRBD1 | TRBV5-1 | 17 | TGCGCCAGCAGCCCCTCGACAGGGGGGTTCTATAATTCACCCCTCCACTTT | CASSPSTGGFYNSPLHF
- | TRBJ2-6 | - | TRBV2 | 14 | TGTGCCAGCGGCCCGGGGTGGGGGGCCAACGTCCTGACTTTC | CASGPGWGANVLTF
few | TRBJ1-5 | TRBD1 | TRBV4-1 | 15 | TGCGCCAGCAGCCAGGCGGGACAGGGGGGTCAGCCCCAGCATTTT | CASSQAGQGGQPQHF
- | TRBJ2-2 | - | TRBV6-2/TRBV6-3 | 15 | TGTGCCAGCAGTCCAGACTGGACGAACACCGGGGAGCTGTTTTTT | CASSPDWTNTGELFF